This TCR beta chain was captured by sequencing in a study of blood T cell repertoires in COVID-19 (dated by TCRdb to between 2020 and 2021). Regarding the study in general: Samples covering the acute and convalescent phases of COVID-19 were provided by collaborators in the United States, Italy and Spain. The repertoires were released in a freely available public database intended as a resource for research on the immune response to SARS-CoV-2. Nearly every sample came with metadata listing a de-identified subject ID, COVID-19 status, age in years and sex. HLA class I and class II types, where available, came from metadata supplied by the sample provider rather than from assay-based typing. The material from the prospective study consisted of cDNA or gDNA derived from T cells, B-cell-depleted T cells, or PBMCs. Subjects who had been exposed to COVID-19, were actively infected with it, or had recovered from it provided the deeply sampled blood TCRbeta repertoires that made up the dataset. Samples came from the ongoing ImmuneRACE study (first 160 participants) plus 1,254 subjects from 6 global collaborators.

The collaborating institutions used their own protocols to collect whole blood in K2EDTA tubes. For TCRbeta analysis, collaborator samples were shipped as frozen whole blood, as isolated PBMCs, or as DNA extracted from either sample type. Results and caveats for the whole study, not just this receptor: Clinical and demographic metadata were provided uncurated, with the amount varying by source and participant.

Based on the germline V gene (reference sequence), the CDR1 and CDR2 sequences are LGHDT and YNNKEL. From the cysteine through the phenylalanine, the CDR3 covers 12 amino acids. The CDR3 DNA has 36 bases and is translated from base 1. A note on this clone: What this receptor recognizes is not known. It has no much larger one-base neighbor in the sample; base qualities were not kept.

TCRbeta CDR3 regions were amplified from genomic DNA using the immunoSEQ Assay, a bias-controlled multiplex PCR. The published analysis was carried out like this. Within the assay, amplification of reference gene primers was used to estimate how many nucleated cells each sample contained. To quantify the absolute abundance of each unique TCRbeta CDR3 rearrangement, sequence reads were collapsed and filtered. For each sample, productive Simpson clonality was calculated as the square root of Simpson's diversity index across productive rearrangements. The clones in this table, taken by TCRdb from immuneACCESS, are in-frame only. Not every clone is retained; where verified, under half of the shortfall comes from an unresolved V gene, and the cause of the rest is unknown. V and J calls and clone size follow that table, whereas D and trimming were derived from the DNA. The sample records 130,000 to 150,000 clones, roughly 84% of which are singletons. Together, the top ten hold roughly 34% of the sample.

Sequenced sample: peripheral blood. The rearranged chain carries TRBV3-1 (or the pseudogene TRBV3-2) and TRBJ2-7; tentative D gene TRBD1, with 7 bases matching. The TCR originated in a human donor in a cohort sampled during active COVID-19. The bases are TGTCCGAGGCGGGACAGTCACTACGAGCAGTACTTC. Translated, this is CPRRDSHYEQYF.